What follows are 32 T cell receptor beta chains derived from one specimen sequenced in a study of CXCR3-negative and CXCR3-positive naive CD8 T cells. Study-wide points: CXCR3-positive naive cells had TRB CDR3s that were more hydrophobic than CXCR3-negative naive cells had.

Through 5' RACE with UMI labels, the TRB cDNA libraries were prepared. TCRdb reanalyzed the 5' RACE reads, giving one entry per CDR3 protein sequence and no DNA. The sample has 130,000 to 150,000 distinct CDR3 sequences. These receptors are not linked to any known antigen. The sample consisted of naive CXCR3+ CD8+ T cells from blood. Subset of the sample: CD45RO-CCR7+CD27+CD95- naive CD8+ T cells expressing CXCR3 (TNR3+). The receptors were sampled from a human donor in good health. Some clones in this sample may be carry-over from other donors' samples.

The CDR3 here is CASSPYIAEFLQETQYF. This chain links TRBV7-9 with TRBJ2-5; the D call of TRBD2 rests on TCRdb alone, since no DNA is present to check it. Germline CDR1 reads SEHNR; CDR2 reads FQNEAQ (reference sequence). This CDR3 has 17 residues.

This chain uses TRBV20-1 with TRBJ2-5; absent DNA, TCRdb's TRBD1 call cannot be checked. Germline V lookup: CDR1 DFQATT, CDR2 SNEGSKA (reference sequence). The CDR3 totals 12 residues. This CDR3 reads CSASGGGVTQYF.

The chain links TRBV29-1 to TRBJ2-1; the D call from TCRdb, TRBD1, cannot be confirmed without DNA. The V gene's germline CDR1 is SQVTM and CDR2 ANQGSEA. This CDR3 region has 16 residues. The CDR3 protein is CSVDGVPGASHNEQFF.

The J gene is TRBJ2-7, the V gene TRBV4-1. The CDR3 is made up of 16 amino acids. Germline V gives CDR1 MGHRA, CDR2 YSYEKL. This chain's CDR3 is CASSPHRGTSSYEQYF.

This chain connects TRBV19 to TRBJ2-1; TCRdb proposes TRBD1, but this gene call is untestable without DNA. The germline V gene has CDR1 LNHDA and CDR2 SQIVND (reference sequence). The CDR3 totals 14 residues. The CDR3 here is CASSIRDRYNEQFF.

The V gene is TRBV29-1, the J gene TRBJ1-2. Germline CDR1 SQVTM, CDR2 ANQGSEA. This CDR3 has 13 amino acids. The CDR3 sequence is CSVEKPDYGGYTF.

This sequence joins TRBV23-1 and TRBJ2-7; the TRBD1 assignment by TCRdb is unverifiable without DNA. TRBV23-1 is treated as an ORF (open reading frame) with a function not yet certain. The CDR3 has 15 amino acids. CDR3: CASSQGTGSFYEQYF.

The rearrangement joins TRBV20-1 to TRBJ1-4. CDR3 length equals 14 residues. Germline lookup yields CDR1 DFQATT and CDR2 SNEGSKA (reference sequence). The CDR3 protein is CSATRRNHGEKLFF.

This CDR3 is CAWSIGRGRTEAFF. This chain joins TRBV30 and TRBJ1-1. This CDR3 spans 14 amino acids. Germline-derived CDR1 and CDR2 are GTSNPN and SVGIG (reference sequence).

V is TRBV7-2 and J is TRBJ2-1; TCRdb's D call of TRBD2 is untestable without DNA. Germline V CDR1 and CDR2: SGHTA, FQGNSA. This CDR3 contains 16 residues. This chain's CDR3 is CASSSPIVTSSDEQFF.

The rearrangement links TRBV20-1 to TRBJ2-7; TCRdb calls TRBD2, which cannot be checked without DNA. The CDR3 spans 13 residues. The V gene's germline CDR1 is DFQATT and CDR2 SNEGSKA (reference sequence). The CDR3 sequence is CSARADSSYEQYF.

The rearrangement joins TRBV5-4 to TRBJ2-1. Germline V lookup: CDR1 SGHNT, CDR2 YYREEE (reference sequence). The CDR3 is made up of 16 amino acids. The CDR3: CASRDWGGHSYNEQFF.

This CDR3 is CSARDLSDQEAFF. The J gene is TRBJ1-1, the V gene TRBV20-1. CDR3 length: 13 residues. Germline V CDR1 and CDR2: DFQATT, SNEGSKA (reference sequence).

The gene calls are TRBV29-1 and TRBJ1-2; TCRdb names TRBD1, which stays unverified in the absence of DNA. This CDR3 spans 12 amino acids. The germline V gene encodes CDR1 SQVTM and CDR2 ANQGSEA. CDR3 sequence: CSVLQGAYGYTF. Full variable domain (remainder filled in from reference TRBV29-1 and TRBJ1-2): SAVISQKPSRDICQRGTSLTIQCQVDSQVTMMFWYRQQPGQSLTLIATANQGSEATYESGFVIDKFPISRPNLTFSTLTVSNMSPEDSSIYLCSVLQGAYGYTFGSGTRLTVV.

The genes are TRBV7-9 and TRBJ2-1; TCRdb selects TRBD2, and the lack of DNA leaves this call unchecked. This CDR3 region has 16 residues. Germline CDR1 and CDR2: SEHNR and FQNEAQ (reference sequence). The CDR3 loop is CASSSAPGLPGNEQFF.

The chain uses TRBV7-6 and TRBJ2-2; the D call of TRBD2 rests on TCRdb alone, since no DNA is present to check it. In germline, CDR1 is SGHVS, CDR2 FNYEAQ. The CDR3 contains 17 residues. CDR3 protein: CASSSNAVARRTGELFF.

The V and J genes are TRBV13 and TRBJ2-7; TCRdb reports TRBD1, a call that lacks DNA to check it against. The CDR3 spans 17 residues. From germline, CDR1 is PRHDT and CDR2 FYEKMQ (reference sequence). The CDR3 spells CASSLAAGQGIGYEQYF.

V gene TRBV27 combines with J gene TRBJ1-5. Germline V gene data show CDR1 as MNHEY and CDR2 as SMNVEV (reference sequence). The CDR3 has 14 amino acids. The CDR3: CASSSTPSNQPQHF.

The gene calls are TRBV18 and TRBJ2-3. This CDR3 comprises 15 residues. Germline V gene sequence: CDR1 KGHSH, CDR2 LQKENI. CDR3: CASSPSGLSTDTQYF.

The chain carries TRBV10-2 and TRBJ2-7. The V gene's germline CDR1 is WSHSY and CDR2 SAAADI. The CDR3 covers 14 residues. CDR3 region: CASSEFQDSYEQYF.

The chain combines TRBV29-1 with TRBJ2-4; the D call of TRBD1 rests on TCRdb alone, since no DNA is present to check it. Germline loops: CDR1 SQVTM, CDR2 ANQGSEA. The CDR3 has 14 amino acids. The CDR3 protein is CSAVLAGGWDIQYF.

This chain links TRBV29-1 with TRBJ2-1. Germline V gene lookup returns CDR1 SQVTM and CDR2 ANQGSEA. The CDR3 spans 13 residues. CDR3 residues: CSVSGRSNNEQFF.

The CDR3 reads CASSRDRFYEQYF. V is TRBV14 and J is TRBJ2-7; TCRdb gives TRBD1 as the D gene, but with no DNA this cannot be confirmed. The CDR3 is 13 amino acids. The germline gives CDR1 SGHDN, CDR2 FVKESK.

The chain employs TRBV29-1 and TRBJ2-2; as DNA is missing, the TRBD1 call by TCRdb cannot be tested. Germline CDR1 is SQVTM and CDR2 is ANQGSEA. The length of the CDR3 is 13 residues. This CDR3 is CSVRDPNTGELFF.

CDR3 residues: CASTEILADGWNEQFF. V and J are TRBV7-6 and TRBJ2-1; TCRdb calls TRBD2, which cannot be checked without DNA. Per germline, CDR1 SGHVS and CDR2 FNYEAQ. The CDR3 totals 16 residues. Complete variable domain (other parts from reference TRBV7-6 and TRBJ2-1): GAGVSQSPRYKVTKRGQDVALRCDPISGHVSLYWYRQALGQGPEFLTYFNYEAQQDKSGLPNDRFSAERPEGSISTLTIQRTEQRDSAMYRCASTEILADGWNEQFFGPGTRLTVL.

The chain combines TRBV28 with TRBJ2-7. This CDR3 spans 12 amino acids. Germline CDR1 and CDR2: MDHEN and SYDVKM. CDR3 sequence: CAIAGSSYEQYF.

V and J are TRBV27 and TRBJ2-1; the D call of TRBD2 rests on TCRdb alone, since no DNA is present to check it. CDR3 size: 14 residues. Germline assignment: CDR1 MNHEY and CDR2 SMNVEV (reference sequence). This CDR3 is CASSFAGGPNEQFF.

The CDR3 loop is CASSLPAGPSAEQETQYF. The chain recombines TRBV28 with TRBJ2-5; as DNA is missing, the TRBD2 call by TCRdb cannot be tested. The CDR3 totals 18 residues. Germline CDR1 is MDHEN and CDR2 is SYDVKM.

The chain combines TRBV2 with TRBJ1-2. The CDR3 consists of 15 residues. Germline CDR1 reads SNHLY; CDR2 reads FYNNEI. CDR3 sequence reads: CASSEWVETADGYTF.

The gene calls are TRBV13 and TRBJ2-4; TCRdb's assignment of TRBD1 cannot be checked, as there is no DNA. CDR1 PRHDT and CDR2 FYEKMQ come from the germline V gene (reference sequence). The CDR3 is made up of 20 amino acids. This chain's CDR3 is CASSLSLRKVGQLAKNIQYF. Full variable domain (remainder filled in from reference TRBV13 and TRBJ2-4): AAGVIQSPRHLIKEKRETATLKCYPIPRHDTVYWYQQGPGQDPQFLISFYEKMQSDKGSIPDRFSAQQFSDYHSELNMSSLELGDSALYFCASSLSLRKVGQLAKNIQYFGAGTRLSVL.

The CDR3 loop reads CASSRPGLDTQYF. The J gene is TRBJ2-3, the V gene TRBV7-9; TCRdb selects TRBD2, and the lack of DNA leaves this call unchecked. Germline loops: CDR1 SEHNR, CDR2 FQNEAQ (reference sequence). This CDR3 contains 13 residues.

The chain joins TRBV3-1 to TRBJ1-4; TCRdb's D call of TRBD1 is untestable without DNA. The CDR3 sequence is 14 residues long. Germline-derived CDR1 and CDR2 are LGHDT and YNNKEL (reference sequence). CDR3 residues: CASSQDRGPEKLFF.